This T cell receptor (beta chain) was identified in a study of early T cells in non-severe SARS-CoV-2 infection. Study summary: Sequenced material consisted of bulk RNA (from unsorted whole blood), and chains were unpaired. Regarding the study as a whole: VDJdb matching skewed toward anti-spike CD8 responses, missing private and CD4 specificities.

This clonotype was counted ten times or more. Its target is unknown. cDNA molecules, individually, were tagged with unique molecular identifiers. In TCRdb, the 5' RACE reads were re-called with MiXCR into one record per CDR3 protein. The sample lists roughly 40,000 distinct CDR3 sequences, roughly 6% seen once, with around 6.1% in the top ten. The CDR3 is 17 residues long. In germline, CDR1 is DFQATT, CDR2 SNEGSKA (reference sequence). V lost 6 bases, J lost 5 bases, and 12 bases stayed unmatched. The TCR sequence derives from an adult who was a healthcare worker with PCR-confirmed SARS-CoV-2 infection or an uninfected control (not recorded which). Sequencing was carried out using whole blood. The chain employs TRBV20-1 and TRBJ2-3, with 15 nucleotides matching TRBD2. CDR3 sequence reads: CSAGVRPGLAGGDTQYF. The CDR3 DNA sequence: TGCAGTGCCGGAGTAAGACCGGGACTAGCGGGAGGAGATACGCAGTATTTT.